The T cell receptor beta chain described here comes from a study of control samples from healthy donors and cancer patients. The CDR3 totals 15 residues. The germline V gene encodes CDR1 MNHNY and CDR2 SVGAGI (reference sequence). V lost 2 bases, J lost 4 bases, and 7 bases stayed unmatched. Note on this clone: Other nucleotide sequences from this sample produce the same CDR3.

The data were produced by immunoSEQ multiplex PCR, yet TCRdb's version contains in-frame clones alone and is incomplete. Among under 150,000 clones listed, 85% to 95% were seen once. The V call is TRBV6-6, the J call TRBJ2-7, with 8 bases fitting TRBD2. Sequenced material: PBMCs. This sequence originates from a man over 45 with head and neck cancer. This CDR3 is CASSYKRGGEYEQYF. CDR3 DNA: TGTGCCAGCAGTTACAAACGGGGGGGGGAGTACGAGCAGTACTTC.